The 6 T cell receptor beta chains below come from one sample, sequenced in a study of cytotoxic CD8 clonotypes in ibrutinib-treated CLL. Clones were sequenced by immunoSEQ multiplex PCR, and TCRdb holds only the in-frame ones, with some missing. The table has more than 11,000 clones, more than 60% seen once. The sample was PBMCs, taken before ibrutinib treatment. These receptors came from a human donor with chronic lymphocytic leukemia.

This clone has only one observation. This chain links TRBV7-2 with TRBJ1-2, with D tentatively TRBD1 (5 bases). Trimming pared 7 bases from V and 4 bases from J, leaving 10 bases between. The CDR3 contains 12 residues. CDR1 is SGHTA, CDR2 FQGNSA, per germline. The CDR3 sequence: CASTRGVYGYTF. CDR3 coding DNA: TGTGCCAGCACCCGGGGGGTCTATGGCTACACCTTC.

This clone came up a few times. The J gene is TRBJ2-3, the V gene TRBV2; D unresolved. The V gene's germline CDR1 is SNHLY and CDR2 FYNNEI. The CDR3 extends over 12 amino acids. Between the trimmed V and J ends, which lost 3 bases and 1 base, there was a span of 2 bases. CDR3 in amino acids: CASSEGTDTQYF. In DNA, the CDR3 is TGTGCCAGCAGTGAGGGCACAGATACGCAGTATTTT.

The J gene is TRBJ1-5, the V gene TRBV7-8; no reliable D call. The CDR3 covers 13 residues. Germline V lookup: CDR1 SGHVS, CDR2 FQNEAQ. The V end lost 3 bases, the J end lost 8 bases, and 11 bases lay between the germline ends. Written as DNA, the CDR3 is TGTGCCAGCAGCTTTAGGCCGAGGGAGCCCCAGCATTTT. Its protein product is CASSFRPREPQHF.

The chain carries TRBV6-1 and TRBJ1-5, with 7 nucleotides matching TRBD1. The CDR3 is 18 amino acids. Trimming cost V 1 base and J 1 base; bases outside gene matches: 10. Germline CDR1 reads MNHNS; CDR2 reads SASEGT. CDR3 DNA sequence: TGTGCCAGCAGTGAAGATTTTTGGGGACAGCCGAGCAATCAGCCCCAGCATTTT. It yields the protein CASSEDFWGQPSNQPQHF.

The chain uses TRBV7-9 and TRBJ1-3; unclear D gene. V was trimmed by 5 bases and J by 0 bases, leaving 17 bases between them. Germline CDR1 SEHNR, CDR2 FQNEAQ (reference sequence). This CDR3 has 17 amino acids. In nucleotides, the CDR3 is TGTGCCAGCAGCCCCCGAGGAGCGGCGGACTCTGGAAACACCATATATTTT. This gives the protein CASSPRGAADSGNTIYF.

This chain connects TRBV7-9 to TRBJ1-1, with unresolved D. Trimming removed 5 bases at V and 4 bases at J, with 17 bases between. Germline CDR1 and CDR2: SEHNR and FQNEAQ (reference sequence). The CDR3 consists of 15 residues. The CDR3: CASSPKLRLATEAFF. CDR3 bases: TGTGCCAGCAGCCCTAAACTCCGACTGGCCACTGAAGCTTTCTTT.